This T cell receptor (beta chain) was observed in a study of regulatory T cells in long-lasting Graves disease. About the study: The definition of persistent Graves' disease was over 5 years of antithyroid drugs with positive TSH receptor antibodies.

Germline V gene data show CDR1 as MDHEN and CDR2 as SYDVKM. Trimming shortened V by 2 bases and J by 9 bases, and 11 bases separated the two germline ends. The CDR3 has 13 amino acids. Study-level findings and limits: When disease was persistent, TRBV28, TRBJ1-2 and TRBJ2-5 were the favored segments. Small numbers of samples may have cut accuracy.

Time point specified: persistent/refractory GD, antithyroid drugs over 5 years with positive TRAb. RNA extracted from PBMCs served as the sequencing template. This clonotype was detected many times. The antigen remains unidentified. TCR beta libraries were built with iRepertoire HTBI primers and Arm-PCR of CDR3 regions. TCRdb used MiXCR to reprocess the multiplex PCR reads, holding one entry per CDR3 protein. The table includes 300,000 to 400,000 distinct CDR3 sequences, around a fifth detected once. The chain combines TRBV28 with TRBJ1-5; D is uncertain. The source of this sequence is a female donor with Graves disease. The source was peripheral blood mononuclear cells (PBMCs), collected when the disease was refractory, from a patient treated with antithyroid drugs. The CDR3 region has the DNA TGTGCCAGCAGTTTAACTGTTCTGGGGCCCCAGCATTTT. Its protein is CASSLTVLGPQHF.